Listed here are 28 T cell receptor beta chains from one sample, sequenced in a study of T cells in Graves' hyperthyroidism and ophthalmopathy. What was amplified from RNA transcripts were TCR beta CDR3 regions. The TCR CDR3 was amplified in a first-round RT-PCR using the HTBI primer set. TCRdb reanalysed the multiplex PCR reads using MiXCR and keeps one entry per CDR3 protein. The table records 350,000 to 400,000 distinct CDR3 sequences, about 15% of them present only once. Sample: blood. All receptors come from a woman aged 25-40 years with Graves' hyperthyroidism.

The chain recombines TRBV5-1 with TRBJ1-4, with 10 nucleotides matching TRBD1. The CDR3 has 19 amino acids. From germline, CDR1 is SGHRS and CDR2 YFSETQ. The V and J ends lost 1 base and 0 bases, in that order; junction bases with no gene match: 9. In DNA, the CDR3 is TGCGCCAGCAGCTTGAGCGGGACAGGGGAACCAACAACTAATGAAAAACTGTTTTTT. It specifies CASSLSGTGEPTTNEKLFF.

The J gene is TRBJ2-7, the V gene TRBV6-1; weak D call: TRBD2 (5 bases). Trimming removed 8 bases at V and 2 bases at J, with 10 bases between. CDR3 length: 12 amino acids. Germline CDR1 MNHNS, CDR2 SASEGT. CDR3 sequence (DNA): TGTGCCAGCGGAGACGGGACCTACGAGCAGTACTTC. Translated: CASGDGTYEQYF.

The sample holds many counts of this clonotype. The chain joins TRBV9 to TRBJ2-2; D is ambiguous. The V gene's germline CDR1 is SGDLS and CDR2 YYNGEE. The CDR3 has 14 residues. Trimming stripped 1 base from V and 3 bases from J, with 7 bases between. CDR3: CASSVNSYTGELFF. For the CDR3, the DNA is TGTGCCAGCAGCGTAAATAGTTACACCGGGGAGCTGTTTTTT.

In this sample, this clonotype turned up many times. The CDR3 DNA reads TGTGCCAGCAGCTCAAACTCAGGGGCAGGAAACGCTGAAGCTTTCTTT. It is translated as CASSSNSGAGNAEAFF. V usage is TRBV13 and J usage is TRBJ1-1, with D possibly being TRBD1 (6 bases). The CDR3 is 16 amino acids. V was shortened by 4 bases and J by 6 bases, with 21 bases between the two germline ends. Germline V lookup: CDR1 PRHDT, CDR2 FYEKMQ (reference sequence).

V and J are TRBV10-3 and TRBJ1-1; the D gene is possibly TRBD1 (5 bases). The V gene's germline CDR1 is ENHRY and CDR2 SYGVKD. CDR3 length: 14 residues. V was cut by 5 bases and J by 2 bases, with 12 bases left in between. The CDR3 sequence: CAISHRTTNTEAFF. CDR3 nucleotides: TGTGCCATCAGTCACAGGACAACCAACACTGAAGCTTTCTTT.

This clonotype was detected many times. The J gene is TRBJ2-3, the V gene TRBV3-1, with 9 positions matching TRBD2. This CDR3 has 16 amino acids. CDR1 and CDR2 (germline): LGHDT, YNNKEL (reference sequence). Trimming at V came to 2 bases and at J to 2 bases, leaving 5 bases not matched to a gene. The CDR3 region has the DNA TGTGCCAGCAGCCAAAGTCTAGCGGGATCCACAGATACGCAGTATTTT. Residues: CASSQSLAGSTDTQYF.

This clonotype was detected a few times. The rearrangement uses TRBV4-2 and TRBJ1-4, with D tentatively TRBD1 (6 bases). This CDR3 spans 16 amino acids. The V and J ends lost 2 bases and 8 bases respectively, with 18 bases between them. The germline CDR1 and CDR2 sequences are LGHNA and YNFKEQ. CDR3 region: CASSQPGGGLEEKLFF. The CDR3 nucleotides are TGTGCCAGCAGCCAACCTGGCGGGGGGCTGGAAGAAAAACTGTTTTTT.

This clonotype was seen many times. The chain combines TRBV11-2 with TRBJ2-7, with D perhaps TRBD1 or TRBD2 (9 bases each). The CDR3 has 20 residues. The V end lost 6 bases, the J end lost 1 base, and 31 bases lay between the germline ends. Germline loops: CDR1 SGHAT, CDR2 FQNNGV. CDR3: CASSPTGGASEAGGSYEQYF. CDR3 nucleotides: TGTGCCAGCAGTCCCACAGGGGGCGCGTCGGAAGCGGGAGGTTCCTACGAGCAGTACTTC.

About this clonotype itself: Given a much more abundant clone one base away, this may be a read error. The V call is TRBV6-2 or TRBV6-3, the J call TRBJ2-1; 11 bases are shared with TRBD2. The CDR3 is made up of 15 amino acids. V shed 11 bases, J shed 3 bases, and the junction held 9 bases outside the gene matches. Per the germline V gene, CDR1 is MNHEY and CDR2 is SVGEGT. CDR3 loop: CAGGIAGGRYNEQFF. CDR3 coding DNA: TGTGCCGGCGGAATAGCGGGAGGGCGCTACAATGAGCAGTTCTTC.

Ten or more counts support this clonotype. The genes are TRBV28 and TRBJ1-2; D might be TRBD1 (5 bases). V was shortened by 7 bases and J by 3 bases, with 9 bases between the two germline ends. This CDR3 is 12 amino acids long. The germline V gene has CDR1 MDHEN and CDR2 SYDVKM. The CDR3 bases are TGTGCCAGCATTACACAGGACTATGGCTACACCTTC. Encoded protein: CASITQDYGYTF.

This clonotype was seen many times. The chain joins TRBV2 to TRBJ2-4; D might be TRBD2 (6 bases). This CDR3 region has 15 residues. V was trimmed by 6 bases and J by 0 bases, leaving 12 bases between them. Germline V gene lookup returns CDR1 SNHLY and CDR2 FYNNEI. The CDR3 coding sequence is TGTGCCAGCAGAATGGAGGGAATAGCCAAAAACATTCAGTACTTC. The encoded protein is CASRMEGIAKNIQYF.

This clonotype was detected many times. This chain connects TRBV12-3 or TRBV12-4 to TRBJ1-1, with D uncertain. V lost 5 bases to trimming and J lost 6 bases, with 16 bases between them. The CDR3 length is 14 residues. The CDR3 region has the DNA TGTGCCAGCAGTAGTGGTACCTTCCGGGCTGAAGCTTTCTTT. This codes for CASSSGTFRAEAFF.

This clonotype occurred a few times. V usage is TRBV28 and J usage is TRBJ1-4; TRBD1 matches 10 bases. Germline V gene data show CDR1 as MDHEN and CDR2 as SYDVKM. The CDR3 extends over 14 amino acids. Trimming took 10 bases from V and 7 from J; bases not matched to a gene: 9. The CDR3 loop is CATLSGQGGEKLFF. CDR3 nucleotides: TGTGCCACCCTATCCGGACAGGGGGGTGAAAAACTGTTTTTT.

At least ten counts were recorded for this clonotype. The V call is TRBV3-1, the J call TRBJ2-5; D may be TRBD2 (5 bases). Deletions cut 2 bases from V and 2 bases from J, with 12 bases between. Per germline, CDR1 LGHDT and CDR2 YNNKEL (reference sequence). The CDR3 is 15 amino acids. The CDR3 DNA is TGTGCCAGCAGCCAAATGAGGGTAAATCAAGAGACCCAGTACTTC. Its protein product is CASSQMRVNQETQYF.

The chain carries TRBV19 and TRBJ2-2, with 12 bases identical to TRBD1. Germline CDR1 is LNHDA and CDR2 is SQIVND (reference sequence). The CDR3 extends over 16 amino acids. Trimming at V came to 6 bases and at J to 4 bases, leaving 6 bases not matched to a gene. The CDR3 loop is CASSQGQGALTGELFF. The CDR3 DNA follows: TGTGCCAGTAGCCAGGGACAGGGGGCGCTCACCGGGGAGCTGTTTTTT.

V and J are TRBV20-1 and TRBJ2-1, with 7 bases lining up with TRBD2. Germline CDR1 DFQATT, CDR2 SNEGSKA (reference sequence). The CDR3 sequence is 16 residues long. After removal of 0 bases from V and 8 bases from J, the junction contained 13 bases not matched to a gene. Written as DNA, the CDR3 is TGCAGTGCTAGAGATCCAGGCTTCCGGGGGGTCCATGAGCAGTTCTTC. Residues: CSARDPGFRGVHEQFF.

This clonotype occurred a few times. CDR3: CASSFRTGGREQYF. The CDR3 coding sequence is TGTGCCAGCAGCTTTCGGACAGGGGGTCGTGAGCAGTACTTC. The V call is TRBV13, the J call TRBJ2-7; 10 nucleotides agree with TRBD1. J was trimmed by 7 bases and V by 3 bases; bases with no gene match: 6. This CDR3 is 14 amino acids long. Germline V gene lookup returns CDR1 PRHDT and CDR2 FYEKMQ (reference sequence).

The chain couples TRBV6-5 to TRBJ1-2, with a possible D match to TRBD1 (5 bases). V lost 0 bases and J 8 bases, leaving 10 bases between the germline ends. The CDR3 runs 13 residues. Per the germline V gene, CDR1 is MNHEY and CDR2 is SVGAGI. The CDR3 protein is CASSYSRGSGYTF. In DNA, the CDR3 is TGTGCCAGCAGTTACTCGCGGGGGAGCGGCTACACCTTC.

This clonotype appeared many times. The chain links TRBV7-9 to TRBJ2-7; D call uncertain. The length of the CDR3 is 15 residues. Trimming shortened V by 1 base and J by 0 bases, and 10 bases separated the two germline ends. CDR1 is SEHNR and CDR2 is FQNEAQ in the germline V gene (reference sequence). The DNA for the CDR3 is TGTGCCAGCAGCTTAGGGCTAGGTCCCTCCTACGAGCAGTACTTC. Translated: CASSLGLGPSYEQYF.

Concerning this clonotype: A much larger clone differs from this one at a single base, so this may be a read error. This chain joins TRBV15 and TRBJ2-5; the match to TRBD2 covers 8 bases. Trimming removed 0 bases from V and 7 bases from J; junction bases left unmatched: 13. Germline V gene lookup returns CDR1 LNHNV and CDR2 YYDKDF (reference sequence). The CDR3 has 17 amino acids. CDR3 in DNA: TGTGCCACCAGCAGAGATCGCGGTAGCGGGATTGGGGGGACCCAGTACTTC. This codes for CATSRDRGSGIGGTQYF.

This clonotype was detected a few times. The chain has TRBV7-2 and TRBJ2-7; possibly TRBD1 for D (6 bases). Germline V gene data show CDR1 as SGHTA and CDR2 as FQGNSA. Trimming shortened V by 10 bases and J by 2 bases, and 18 bases separated the two germline ends. The CDR3 spans 14 residues. In DNA form, the CDR3 reads TGTGCCACCTCCCGGGCCAGGGGTCCCTACGAGCAGTACTTC. Translation: CATSRARGPYEQYF.

This clonotype has at least ten counts. V and J are TRBV11-2 and TRBJ2-1, with TRBD1 identical over 9 bases. Germline-derived CDR1 and CDR2 are SGHAT and FQNNGV. Trimming took 5 bases from V and 3 from J; bases not matched to a gene: 5. The CDR3 is 15 residues long. This CDR3 reads CASSRTGASYNEQFF. CDR3 in DNA: TGTGCCAGCAGCCGGACAGGGGCCAGCTACAATGAGCAGTTCTTC. The full variable domain, rest sourced from reference TRBV11-2 and TRBJ2-1, is EAGVAQSPRYKIIEKRQSVAFWCNPISGHATLYWYQQILGQGPKLLIQFQNNGVVDDSQLPKDRFSAERLKGVDSTLKIQPAKLEDSAVYLCASSRTGASYNEQFFGPGTRLTVL.

This clonotype was seen at least ten times. The chain has TRBV2 and TRBJ1-2; D may be TRBD1 (5 bases). Germline V gene data show CDR1 as SNHLY and CDR2 as FYNNEI. This CDR3 is 14 amino acids long. Trimming removed 0 bases at V and 5 bases at J, with 10 bases between. The CDR3, as DNA: TGTGCCAGCAGTGAAGCCGCCGGGGGGTATGGCTACACCTTC. Its protein product is CASSEAAGGYGYTF.

This rearrangement joins TRBV19 to TRBJ2-3, with TRBD1 as a possible D gene (7 bases). The CDR3 totals 14 residues. Germline CDR1 reads LNHDA; CDR2 reads SQIVND (reference sequence). The germline V and J ends were trimmed by 6 bases and 4 bases, with 14 bases remaining between them. The CDR3 protein is CASRRGQHPDTQYF. CDR3 coding DNA: TGTGCCAGTAGGCGGGGACAGCACCCAGATACGCAGTATTTT.

This clonotype was seen ten or more times. The chain joins TRBV20-1 to TRBJ2-7; D not resolved. Trimming shortened V by 5 bases and J by 3 bases, and 17 bases separated the two germline ends. The germline gives CDR1 DFQATT, CDR2 SNEGSKA (reference sequence). The CDR3 runs 14 residues. CDR3 DNA: TGCAGTGCTCCGGCGGTCTTGTCGATCTACGAGCAGTACTTC. Translating it yields CSAPAVLSIYEQYF.

This clonotype was detected many times. The V gene is TRBV28, the J gene TRBJ2-5; 11 nucleotides line up with TRBD2. This CDR3 spans 15 amino acids. Germline CDR1 reads MDHEN; CDR2 reads SYDVKM. Trimming at V came to 2 bases and at J to 5 bases, leaving 4 bases not matched to a gene. The CDR3 protein is CASSLPPSGRETQYF. CDR3 DNA: TGTGCCAGCAGTTTACCCCCTAGCGGGAGGGAGACCCAGTACTTC. Filled out from reference TRBV28 and TRBJ2-5, the complete variable domain reads DVKVTQSSRYLVKRTGEKVFLECVQDMDHENMFWYRQDPGLGLRLIYFSYDVKMKEKGDIPEGYSVSREKKERFSLILESASTNQTSMYLCASSLPPSGRETQYFGPGTRLLVL.

This clonotype was picked up many times. The chain links TRBV12-3 or TRBV12-4 to TRBJ2-5, with D possibly matching TRBD1 (6 bases). The CDR3 contains 14 residues. V lost 5 bases and J 0 bases, leaving 10 bases between the germline ends. The CDR3 DNA is TGTGCCAGCAGTAAACAGGGTCACCAAGAGACCCAGTACTTC. This gives the protein CASSKQGHQETQYF.

In this sample, this clonotype turned up many times. The V call is TRBV27, the J call TRBJ2-7, with TRBD2 as a possible D gene (6 bases). Germline V lookup: CDR1 MNHEY, CDR2 SMNVEV (reference sequence). The CDR3 sequence is 15 residues long. The V and J ends lost 0 bases and 0 bases respectively, with 9 bases between them. The CDR3 spells CASSLSDGSSYEQYF. The DNA for the CDR3 is TGTGCCAGCAGTTTATCGGACGGGAGCTCCTACGAGCAGTACTTC.